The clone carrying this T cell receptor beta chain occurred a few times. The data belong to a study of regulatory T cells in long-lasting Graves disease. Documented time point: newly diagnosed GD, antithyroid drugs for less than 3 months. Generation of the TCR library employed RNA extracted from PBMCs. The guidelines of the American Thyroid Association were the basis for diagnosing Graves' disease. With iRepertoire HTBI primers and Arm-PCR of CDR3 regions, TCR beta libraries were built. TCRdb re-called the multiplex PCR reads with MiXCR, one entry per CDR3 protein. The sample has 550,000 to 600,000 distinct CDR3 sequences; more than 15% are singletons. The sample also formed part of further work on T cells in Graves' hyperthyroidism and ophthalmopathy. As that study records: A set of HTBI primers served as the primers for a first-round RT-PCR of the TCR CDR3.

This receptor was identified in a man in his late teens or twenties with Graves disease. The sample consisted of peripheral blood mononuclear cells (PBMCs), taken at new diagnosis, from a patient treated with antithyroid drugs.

The CDR3 DNA reads as TGCGCCAGCAGCCACAAGGACCAAGCTAACTATGGCTACACCTTC. Translated: CASSHKDQANYGYTF. V is TRBV4-1 and J is TRBJ1-2; D unclear. This CDR3 region has 15 residues. Germline lookup yields CDR1 MGHRA and CDR2 YSYEKL. V was trimmed by 3 bases and J by 0 bases, leaving 11 bases between them.